This is a list of T cell receptor beta chains from one sample in a study of long-term antiretroviral therapy in people with HIV. Some clones are missing from TCRdb's copy, which holds only in-frame ones; the method was immunoSEQ multiplex PCR. The data contain roughly 25,000 clones, just under 85% of them singletons. The starting material was unsorted PBMCs, obtained 0.7 years before starting antiretroviral therapy. The source is a man aged 30-40 years with HIV. CDR3s include the opening cysteine and the closing phenylalanine or tryptophan. The size entry is marked missing in some rows and otherwise reads once, few, many or a size class.

V	size	J	CDR3
TRBV5-4	-	TRBJ1-2	CASSHRQTQVYGYTF
TRBV2	-	TRBJ2-4	CASSGLGRGRGNIQYF
TRBV28	-	TRBJ1-3	CASSRGSGNTIYF
TRBV6-6	-	TRBJ2-1	CASSRGGLAGYNEQFF
TRBV6-1	-	TRBJ2-2	CAIRQGSYTGELFF
TRBV6-5	-	TRBJ1-1	CASSYSRSGQHEAFF
TRBV9	-	TRBJ1-5	CASSVGGQGNQPQHF
TRBV15	-	TRBJ2-1	CATSSGGLVGVNEQFF
TRBV19	-	TRBJ2-1	CASSPRLAGGPSNEQFF
TRBV28	-	TRBJ2-1	CASSLSEGPPYNEQFF
TRBV28	-	TRBJ2-7	CASSLVTLAGDRQYF
TRBV19	once	TRBJ1-6	CASSIEPGEYSPLHF
TRBV9	-	TRBJ1-1	CASSSQGGRNPEAFF
TRBV19	-	TRBJ1-6	CASTSGRGLNSPLHF
TRBV6-5	-	TRBJ2-7	CASSYSEERNEQYF
TRBV27	-	TRBJ2-7	CASSLFYGYEQYF
TRBV5-6	-	TRBJ1-5	CASSWDREVCPQHF
TRBV7-9	few	TRBJ2-2	CASTAWGTGELFF
TRBV21-1	medium-sized	TRBJ2-7	CASSKEGLLYEQYF
TRBV5-6	-	TRBJ2-7	CASSLLGPGGVHEQYF
TRBV6-5	-	TRBJ1-3	CASSGTVRGNTIYF
TRBV27	once	TRBJ1-1	CASSDRGGLDTEAFF
TRBV15	-	TRBJ2-7	CATSRDSGGFTYEQYF
TRBV2	-	TRBJ2-1	CASSDNPLVSGYNEQFF
TRBV27	-	TRBJ2-7	CASSLPGIKYEQYF